One and the same sample provided the 22 T cell receptor beta chains below, sequenced in a study of blood T cell repertoires in COVID-19. Only in-frame clones appear in the TCRdb table, and some are missing; sequencing was by immunoSEQ multiplex PCR. The sample lists 200,000 or so clones; about 86% were seen once. The specimen sequenced was PBMCs or T cells enriched from blood (not recorded which). All receptors come from a man aged 40-50 years who had recovered from COVID-19.

This clone was recorded only once. The rearrangement links TRBV11-2 to TRBJ1-3; a possible D gene is TRBD1 (6 bases). In germline, CDR1 is SGHAT, CDR2 FQNNGV. The ends were cut back, 5 bases at V and 0 bases at J, with 17 bases in the middle. This CDR3 region has 17 residues. The CDR3 sequence: CASSPRPAGDSGNTIYF. The DNA for the CDR3 is TGTGCCAGCAGCCCTCGCCCAGCAGGGGACTCTGGAAACACCATATATTTT.

This chain connects TRBV5-1 to TRBJ1-1, with 7 bases identical to TRBD1. The CDR3 has 19 residues. The germline CDR1 and CDR2 sequences are SGHRS and YFSETQ. Trimming at V came to 2 bases and at J to 0 bases, leaving 16 bases not matched to a gene. CDR3 sequence reads: CASSFYLQLTGTVNTEAFF. The CDR3, as DNA: TGCGCCAGCAGCTTTTACTTACAACTAACCGGGACAGTGAACACTGAAGCTTTCTTT.

The V gene is TRBV30, the J gene TRBJ1-5; D gene unclear. Looked up from germline, CDR1 is GTSNPN and CDR2 is SVGIG (reference sequence). V lost 4 bases and J lost 7, with 17 bases in between. The CDR3 consists of 14 residues. The CDR3 here is CAWMRPGSGQPQHF. The CDR3 DNA reads as TGTGCCTGGATGCGTCCTGGTAGCGGACAGCCCCAGCATTTT.

The count of this clone is one. The rearrangement uses TRBV7-9 and TRBJ2-2; the match to TRBD2 covers 10 bases. Looked up from germline, CDR1 is SEHNR and CDR2 is FQNEAQ (reference sequence). Unmatched junction bases numbered 7, after V lost 1 base and J lost 2 bases. This CDR3 is 18 amino acids long. The CDR3 sequence is CASSLGAGGLYNTGELFF. The CDR3 DNA follows: TGTGCCAGCAGCTTAGGAGCGGGGGGGCTATACAACACCGGGGAGCTGTTTTTT.

The gene calls are TRBV12-3 or TRBV12-4 and TRBJ1-2; 7 bases are a match to TRBD1. The CDR3 has 12 residues. J was trimmed by 8 bases and V by 7 bases; bases with no gene match: 7. The CDR3 sequence is CASTMTGRGYTF. CDR3 DNA: TGTGCCAGCACCATGACAGGGAGAGGCTACACCTTC.

The genes are TRBV28 and TRBJ2-3; possible D gene TRBD2, 5 bases. Trimming removed 5 bases from V and 8 bases from J, with 11 bases in between. The germline gives CDR1 MDHEN, CDR2 SYDVKM. The CDR3 covers 12 residues. The CDR3 sequence is CASSDFGVTQYF. In nucleotides, the CDR3 is TGTGCCAGCAGTGACTTCGGGGTTACGCAGTATTTT.

The chain has TRBV6-2 or TRBV6-3 and TRBJ2-1; D gene ambiguous. Germline CDR1 reads MNHEY; CDR2 reads SVGEGT. V was pared by 2 bases and J by 2 bases, with 4 bases between. CDR3 size: 13 residues. The CDR3 DNA reads TGTGCCAGCAGTTACGTAGCCTACAATGAGCAGTTCTTC. Translation gives CASSYVAYNEQFF.

The rearrangement joins TRBV6-5 to TRBJ1-2; 7 bases align to TRBD1. Germline lookup yields CDR1 MNHEY and CDR2 SVGAGI. With 6 bases clipped from V and 8 bases from J, the junction kept 9 bases outside the gene matches. There are 13 residues in the CDR3. The CDR3 region has the DNA TGTGCCAGCAGATTACCGACAGGGAAAGGCTACACCTTC. Translated, it gives CASRLPTGKGYTF.

V gene TRBV5-1 combines with J gene TRBJ1-1; maybe TRBD1 (5 bases). V gave up 4 bases and J gave up 7 bases, with 20 bases separating them. CDR1 is SGHRS and CDR2 is YFSETQ in the germline V gene. CDR3 size: 15 residues. The CDR3 nucleotides are TGCGCCAGCAGCCAACCAGAGACAGCAACCAATGAAGCTTTCTTT. It is translated as CASSQPETATNEAFF.

The rearrangement links TRBV24-1 to TRBJ1-2, with D possibly being TRBD1 (6 bases). Per germline, CDR1 KGHDR and CDR2 SFDVKD. The CDR3 is 16 residues long. Trimming took off 2 bases at V and 6 bases at J, with 18 bases between the two ends. CDR3 nucleotides: TGTGCCACCAGTGATTCCGATACGGGGGGGCGAAATGGCTACACCTTC. The encoded protein is CATSDSDTGGRNGYTF.

V is TRBV30 and J is TRBJ1-2; weak D call: TRBD1 (5 bases). CDR1 is GTSNPN and CDR2 is SVGIG in the germline V gene (reference sequence). The V end was cut by 2 bases, the J end by 7 bases, with 8 bases between. The CDR3 covers 11 residues. The DNA of the CDR3 is TGTGCCTGGAGTCTTAGGGGTGGCTACACCTTC. Translating it yields CAWSLRGGYTF.

This clone was counted a single time. This chain uses TRBV6-4 with TRBJ2-3, with D unclear. The CDR3 covers 13 residues. Trimming left V 5 bases short and J 8 bases short, with 14 bases between. Germline values: CDR1 MRHNA, CDR2 SNTAGT. The CDR3 is CASSSSLLGTQYF. The DNA for the CDR3 is TGTGCCAGCAGTTCTTCCTTGCTCGGTACGCAGTATTTT.

The V call is TRBV3-1 (or the pseudogene TRBV3-2), the J call TRBJ2-5; 11 positions agree with TRBD2. Per the germline V gene, CDR1 is LGHDT and CDR2 is YNNKEL (reference sequence). V shed 0 bases, J shed 5 bases, and the junction held 5 bases outside the gene matches. The CDR3 is 16 amino acids. In DNA form, the CDR3 reads TGTGCCAGCAGCCAAGATAGTAGCGGGGGGGTTGAGACCCAGTACTTC. Translated, it gives CASSQDSSGGVETQYF.

The chain joins TRBV4-1 to TRBJ1-4, with unresolved D. This CDR3 is built from 16 residues. The germline V gene encodes CDR1 MGHRA and CDR2 YSYEKL. Trimming took 2 bases from V and 8 from J, leaving 18 bases between them. The CDR3 reads CASSQPARGSREKLFF. DNA of the CDR3: TGCGCCAGCAGCCAACCCGCACGGGGTTCCCGCGAAAAACTGTTTTTT.

The chain couples TRBV28 to TRBJ2-7, with D possibly matching TRBD1 (6 bases). Germline V lookup: CDR1 MDHEN, CDR2 SYDVKM. The CDR3 has 15 residues. Trimming removed 7 bases from V and 12 bases from J, with 28 bases in between. CDR3 protein: CASKPTGRGWPSLYF. For the CDR3, the DNA is TGTGCCAGCAAACCAACAGGGCGAGGTTGGCCCAGCCTGTACTTC.

Turning to this clone: Other DNA sequences from this sample encode an identical CDR3 as well. This chain uses TRBV19 with TRBJ1-1; a possible D gene is TRBD1 (5 bases). This CDR3 spans 13 amino acids. The V end was cut by 1 base, the J end by 5 bases, with 8 bases between. Germline lookup yields CDR1 LNHDA and CDR2 SQIVND (reference sequence). In DNA form, the CDR3 reads TGTGCCAGTAGTATAGGGAGGGGTACTGAAGCTTTCTTT. The encoded protein is CASSIGRGTEAFF. The full variable domain, in which reference TRBV19 and TRBJ1-1 provide the parts outside the CDR3, is DGGITQSPKYLFRKEGQNVTLSCEQNLNHDAMYWYRQDPGQGLRLIYYSQIVNDFQKGDIAEGYSVSREKKESFPLTVTSAQKNPTAFYLCASSIGRGTEAFFGQGTRLTVV.

The J gene is TRBJ1-3, the V gene TRBV18; D uncertain. Trimming took off 7 bases at V and 3 bases at J, with 13 bases between the two ends. Germline V gene lookup returns CDR1 KGHSH and CDR2 LQKENI. The CDR3 length is 14 residues. The CDR3 nucleotides are TGTGCCAGCTACCCCACTGGCGGTGGAAACACCATATATTTT. Protein product: CASYPTGGGNTIYF.

The V call is TRBV5-8, the J call TRBJ1-2; 7 nucleotides line up with TRBD1. V shed 2 bases, J shed 7 bases, and the junction held 8 bases outside the gene matches. CDR3 length: 14 residues. From germline, CDR1 is SGHTS and CDR2 YDEGEE. CDR3 residues: CASSLDRESFGYTF. The DNA for the CDR3 is TGTGCCAGCAGCTTAGACAGGGAGTCCTTTGGCTACACCTTC.

CDR3 region: CASSLGGTDEQYF. CDR3 bases: TGTGCCAGCAGTTTAGGGGGCACCGACGAGCAGTACTTC. This sequence joins TRBV12-3 or TRBV12-4 and TRBJ2-7, with D maybe TRBD1 (5 bases). The CDR3 spans 13 residues. Trimming left V 1 base short and J 5 bases short, with 9 bases between.

The gene calls are TRBV28 and TRBJ1-5; unclear D gene. The germline gives CDR1 MDHEN, CDR2 SYDVKM. V was trimmed by 4 bases and J by 5 bases, leaving 3 bases between them. The CDR3 contains 11 residues. The CDR3 nucleotides read TGTGCCAGCAGTTCTTATCAGCCCCAGCATTTT. Translated, it gives CASSSYQPQHF.

V usage is TRBV19 and J usage is TRBJ2-5; D is perhaps TRBD2 (7 bases). Germline-derived CDR1 and CDR2 are LNHDA and SQIVND (reference sequence). Trimming took 5 bases from V and 4 from J, leaving 14 bases between them. The CDR3 is 14 amino acids. The CDR3, as DNA: TGTGCCAGTAGTTCGGGGGGCGGAGGAGAGACCCAGTACTTC. Residues: CASSSGGGGETQYF.

V is TRBV7-9 and J is TRBJ2-1, with 12 bases lining up with TRBD1. Germline V CDR1 and CDR2: SEHNR, FQNEAQ (reference sequence). J gave up 12 bases and V 4 bases, and 7 bases lay outside the gene matches. This CDR3 spans 14 amino acids. The CDR3, as DNA: TGTGCCAGCAGCTCCCGAGGGGGACAGGGGGCGCAGTTCTTC. Its translation is CASSSRGGQGAQFF.